The present TCR beta chain was sequenced within a study of robustness of blood B and T cell sequencing (dated by TCRdb to 2016 to 2019). Some background on the complete study: The goal of the study was to find out how much peripheral blood is required to reliably describe the TCRbeta and IgG repertoires of an individual. Each of the roughly ten independently drawn blood samples had its TCRbeta and IgG repertoires measured. For technical replicates, two replicate TCRbeta cDNA libraries were prepared from one shared RNA pool that came from a single 10 ml draw.

V drops 8 bases and J drops 0 bases, leaving 17 bases in between. Via the germline V gene (reference sequence), CDR1 is LNHNV and CDR2 YYDKDF. The CDR3 contains 17 residues, cysteine and phenylalanine counted. The retained sequence is limited to the CDR3, 51 bases, with the frame set at the first base. Receptors were amplified or captured by PCR. Reads for this sample came from an Illumina MiSeq. cDNA was made using SMARTScribe reverse transcriptase and a 5' template-switch oligo that added a universal priming site. A 12-nucleotide random unique molecular identifier (UMI) was carried by the template-switch oligo, and each cDNA molecule was tagged with this UMI. Chain-specific reverse primers targeted TCRbeta transcripts during reverse transcription. Uracil DNA glycosylase treatment was used to remove residual template-switch adapters, and a Qiagen MinElute kit was used to purify the cDNA. For the first PCR, KAPA HiFi HotStart ReadyMix was used for approximately 25 cycles, with amplification split across four 50 ul reactions containing step-out primers. Before further amplification, first-round PCR products were gel-purified. Illumina Nextera adapters were attached in a second PCR of roughly 8 cycles, and the libraries were then purified and pooled. The UMI barcode for each TCRbeta molecule was captured by a 50-nucleotide 5' read. On the authors' methods: The MIGEC toolkit was used to group reads by UMI into consensus reads. Forward and reverse consensus reads were merged with PEAR to produce final reads. Identical UMI-sequence pairs shared across libraries were treated as cross-sample contamination and removed by a custom decontamination script. MIGMAP, a wrapper around IgBLAST, was used for V(D)J assignment and CDR3 extraction. A TCR clonotype was defined by an identical V gene, J gene and CDR3 amino acid sequence; no sequencing was done for CDR1 and CDR2. TCRdb reran the public reads through fastp at Q25 and MiXCR, keeping productive beta chains. Each entry is one CDR3 protein sequence, shown with its most common DNA and genes. It is TCRdb's table, rather than the study itself, that gives the V and J calls and clone size. This sample lists under 2,000 distinct CDR3 sequences; around 50% were detected once. The ten most abundant clones make up about 41% of the sample.

TCRbeta repertoires were measured from mRNA instead of genomic DNA, an approach that captures expressed receptors. Without cell sorting, buffy coat leukocytes were collected into Trizol, and RNA was extracted using the Direct-zol RNA MiniPrep Plus kit. To separate plasma, buffy coat and red blood cells, EDTA blood tubes were immediately centrifuged at 4 degrees C. In regard to this clonotype: Its target antigen remains unknown. Qualities for individual bases were not recorded, and no much larger clone is one base off.

Broad study findings and their caveats: No improvement in the overlap of rare TCRbeta clonotypes was observed when tubes were pooled, implying that much larger blood volumes would be needed for rare TCRbeta clonotypes to be captured. When 3 or 4 tubes (roughly 28-45 ml blood) were combined, saturation was approached in coverage of the top 10,000 TCRbeta clonotypes. A full plateau was not reached by TCRbeta rarefaction curves, suggesting under-sequencing or many low-abundance clonotypes. Evidence of cross-contamination, likely from batch processing, showed up in one pair of TCRbeta libraries, so the UMI-sequence pairs shared by that pair of libraries were removed. The 1,000 most abundant TCRbeta clonotypes from the pooled draws were found in every single 10 ml sample. Because EDTA tubes had to be fractionated immediately, the use of EDTA tubes in multi-site collections was limited. Of the top 10,000 TCRbeta clonotypes in one technical replicate library, 90% to 95% were also found in the other technical replicate library.

Sequenced input: peripheral blood. The sequence derives from a human donor in good health. The rearrangement combines TRBV15 with TRBJ2-6; TRBD1 is a possible D gene, resting on 6 matching bases. The nucleotides read TGTGCCACCTCGGGTGACGACAGGTACTCTGGGGCCAACGTCCTGACTTTC. Its protein reads: CATSGDDRYSGANVLTF.